One sample yielded the 2 T cell receptor beta chains listed below, sequenced in a study of blood T cell repertoires in COVID-19 (dated by TCRdb to the early 2020s). Library preparation used the immunoSEQ multiplex PCR assay. Not all clones reach the TCRdb copy of this immuneACCESS table, which keeps in-frame sequences only. Checked studies attribute under half of the gap to unresolved V genes and leave the rest unexplained. The sample profile shows approximately 450,000 clones; 75% to 90% of them were found once. Roughly 1.1% of the sample is taken by the ten largest. Material for sequencing was PBMCs or T cells enriched from blood (not recorded which). All receptors derive from a man in his thirties or forties who had recovered from COVID-19.

The V gene is TRBV19, the J gene TRBJ1-5; D gene unclear. Germline V gene data show CDR1 as LNHDA and CDR2 as SQIVND (reference sequence). The CDR3 has 15 amino acids. Between the trimmed V and J ends, which lost 3 bases and 4 bases, there was a span of 13 bases. The CDR3 sequence is CASSIQLIGNQPQHF. DNA of the CDR3: TGTGCCAGTAGTATCCAATTAATCGGTAATCAGCCCCAGCATTTT.

Only one count was recorded for this clone. The rearrangement uses TRBV4-1 and TRBJ2-1; weak D call: TRBD2 (5 bases). The CDR3 runs 16 residues. The germline CDR1 and CDR2 sequences are MGHRA and YSYEKL. With 4 bases removed from V and 8 bases from J, the gap between germline ends came to 21 bases. The CDR3 DNA reads as TGCGCCAGCAGCCCCCGAGGGATCGCCCCGGGCGATGAGCAGTTCTTC. It specifies CASSPRGIAPGDEQFF.